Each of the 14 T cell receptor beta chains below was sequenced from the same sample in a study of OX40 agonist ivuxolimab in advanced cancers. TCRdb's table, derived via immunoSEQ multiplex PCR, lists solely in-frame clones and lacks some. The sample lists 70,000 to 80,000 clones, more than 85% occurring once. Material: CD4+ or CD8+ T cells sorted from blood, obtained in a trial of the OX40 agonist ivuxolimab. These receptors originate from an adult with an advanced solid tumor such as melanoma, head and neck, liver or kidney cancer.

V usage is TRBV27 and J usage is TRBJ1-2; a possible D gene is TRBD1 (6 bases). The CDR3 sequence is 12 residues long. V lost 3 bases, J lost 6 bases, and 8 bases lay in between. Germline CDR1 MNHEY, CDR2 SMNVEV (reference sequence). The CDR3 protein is CASSFRGDGYTF. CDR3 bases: TGTGCCAGCAGTTTTAGGGGGGATGGCTACACCTTC.

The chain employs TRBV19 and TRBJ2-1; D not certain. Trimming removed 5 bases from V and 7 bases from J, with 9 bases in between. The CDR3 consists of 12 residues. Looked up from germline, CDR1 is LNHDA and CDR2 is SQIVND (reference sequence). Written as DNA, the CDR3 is TGTGCCAGTAGTGCCCTTATGAATGAGCAGTTCTTC. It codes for CASSALMNEQFF.

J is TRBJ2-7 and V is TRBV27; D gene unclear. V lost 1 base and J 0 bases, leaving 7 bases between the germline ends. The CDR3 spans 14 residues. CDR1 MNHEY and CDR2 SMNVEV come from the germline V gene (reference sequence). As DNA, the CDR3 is TGTGCCAGCAGTTTATGGGGTCCCTCCTACGAGCAGTACTTC. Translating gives CASSLWGPSYEQYF.

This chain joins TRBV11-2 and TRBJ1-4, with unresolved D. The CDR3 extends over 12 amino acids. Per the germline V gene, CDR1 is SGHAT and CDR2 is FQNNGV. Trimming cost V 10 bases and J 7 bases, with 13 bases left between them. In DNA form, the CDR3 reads TGTGCCACCAACCATGCAGGTGAAAAACTGTTTTTT. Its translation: CATNHAGEKLFF. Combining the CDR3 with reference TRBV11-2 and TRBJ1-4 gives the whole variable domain EAGVAQSPRYKIIEKRQSVAFWCNPISGHATLYWYQQILGQGPKLLIQFQNNGVVDDSQLPKDRFSAERLKGVDSTLKIQPAKLEDSAVYLCATNHAGEKLFFGSGTQLSVL.

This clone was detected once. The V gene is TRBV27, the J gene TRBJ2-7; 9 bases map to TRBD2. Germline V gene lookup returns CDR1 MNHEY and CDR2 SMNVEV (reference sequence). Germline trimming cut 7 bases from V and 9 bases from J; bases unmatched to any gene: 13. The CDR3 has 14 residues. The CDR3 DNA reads TGTGCCAGCATCGATATGCGGGAGGGCCCGGTGCAGTACTTC. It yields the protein CASIDMREGPVQYF.

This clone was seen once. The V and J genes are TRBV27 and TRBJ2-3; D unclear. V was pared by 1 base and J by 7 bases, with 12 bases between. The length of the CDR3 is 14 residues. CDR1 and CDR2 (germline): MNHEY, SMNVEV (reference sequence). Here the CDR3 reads CASSLYPSMNTQYF. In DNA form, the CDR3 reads TGTGCCAGCAGTTTATATCCCAGTATGAATACGCAGTATTTT.

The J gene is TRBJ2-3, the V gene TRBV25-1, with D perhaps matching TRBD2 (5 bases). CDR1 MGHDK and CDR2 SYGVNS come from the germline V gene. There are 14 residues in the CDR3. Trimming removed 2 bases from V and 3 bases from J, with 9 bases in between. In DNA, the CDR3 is TGTGCCAGCAGTGAACACGGGGAAACAGATACGCAGTATTTT. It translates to CASSEHGETDTQYF. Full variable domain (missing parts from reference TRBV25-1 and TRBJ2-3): EADIYQTPRYLVIGTGKKITLECSQTMGHDKMYWYQQDPGMELHLIHYSYGVNSTEKGDLSSESTVSRIRTEHFPLTLESARPSHTSQYLCASSEHGETDTQYFGPGTRLTVL.

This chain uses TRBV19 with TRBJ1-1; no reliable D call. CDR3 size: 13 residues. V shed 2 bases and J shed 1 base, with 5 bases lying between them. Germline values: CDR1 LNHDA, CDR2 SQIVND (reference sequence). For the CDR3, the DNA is TGTGCCAGTAGTATAAGCAGGAACACTGAAGCTTTCTTT. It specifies CASSISRNTEAFF.

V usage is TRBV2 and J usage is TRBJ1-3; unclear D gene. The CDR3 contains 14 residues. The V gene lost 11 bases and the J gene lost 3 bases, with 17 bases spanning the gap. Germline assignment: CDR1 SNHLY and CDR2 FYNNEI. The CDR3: CAQRLPVGGNTIYF. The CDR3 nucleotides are TGTGCCCAGAGACTGCCCGTCGGTGGAAACACCATATATTTT.

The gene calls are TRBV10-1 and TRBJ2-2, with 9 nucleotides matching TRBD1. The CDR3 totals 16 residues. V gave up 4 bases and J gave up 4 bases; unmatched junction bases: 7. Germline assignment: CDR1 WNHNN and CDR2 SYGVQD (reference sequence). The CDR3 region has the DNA TGCGCCAGCAGTGGGGCCGGGACAGGGTTCACCGGGGAGCTGTTTTTT. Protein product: CASSGAGTGFTGELFF.

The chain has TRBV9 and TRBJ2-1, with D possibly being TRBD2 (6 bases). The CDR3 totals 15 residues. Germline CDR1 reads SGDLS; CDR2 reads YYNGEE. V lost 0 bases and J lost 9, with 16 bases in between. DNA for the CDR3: TGTGCCAGCAGCGTAGTGGGGGAGGTTATGGGTGAGCAGTTCTTC. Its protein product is CASSVVGEVMGEQFF.

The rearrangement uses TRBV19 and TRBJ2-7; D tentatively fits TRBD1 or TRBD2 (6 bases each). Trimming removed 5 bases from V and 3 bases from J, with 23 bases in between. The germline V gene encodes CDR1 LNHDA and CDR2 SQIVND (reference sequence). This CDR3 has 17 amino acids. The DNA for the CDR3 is TGTGCCAGTAGTCCCACGATTGGCGGAGGGGGGATCTACGAGCAGTACTTC. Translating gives CASSPTIGGGGIYEQYF.

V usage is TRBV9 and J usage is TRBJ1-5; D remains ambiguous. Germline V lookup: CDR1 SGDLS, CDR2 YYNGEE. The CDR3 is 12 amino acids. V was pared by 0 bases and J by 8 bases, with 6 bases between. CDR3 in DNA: TGTGCCAGCAGCGTAGGCACCGAGCCCCAGCATTTT. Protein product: CASSVGTEPQHF.

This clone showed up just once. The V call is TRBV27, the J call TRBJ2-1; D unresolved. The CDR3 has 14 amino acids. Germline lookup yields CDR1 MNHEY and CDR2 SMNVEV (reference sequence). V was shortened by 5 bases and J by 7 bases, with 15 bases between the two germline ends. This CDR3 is CASSPRTRMNEQFF. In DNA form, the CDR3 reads TGTGCCAGCAGTCCTCGTACACGGATGAATGAGCAGTTCTTC.